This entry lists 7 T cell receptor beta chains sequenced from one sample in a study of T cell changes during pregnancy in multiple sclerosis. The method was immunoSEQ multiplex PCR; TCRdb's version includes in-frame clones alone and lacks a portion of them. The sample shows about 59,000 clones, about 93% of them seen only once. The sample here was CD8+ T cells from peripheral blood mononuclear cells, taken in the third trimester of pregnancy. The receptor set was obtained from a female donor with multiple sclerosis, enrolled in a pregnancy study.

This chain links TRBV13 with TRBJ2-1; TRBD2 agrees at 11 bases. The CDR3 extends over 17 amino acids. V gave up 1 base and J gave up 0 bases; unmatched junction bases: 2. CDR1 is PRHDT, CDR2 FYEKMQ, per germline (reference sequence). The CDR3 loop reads CASSLVGTSGSYNEQFF. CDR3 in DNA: TGTGCCAGCAGCTTAGTAGGGACTAGCGGCTCCTACAATGAGCAGTTCTTC.

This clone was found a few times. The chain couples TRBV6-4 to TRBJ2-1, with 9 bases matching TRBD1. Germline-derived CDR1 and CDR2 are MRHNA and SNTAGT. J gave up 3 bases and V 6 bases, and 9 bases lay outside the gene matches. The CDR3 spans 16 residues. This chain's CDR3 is CASRLTTGGFYNEQFF. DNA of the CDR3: TGTGCCAGCAGGCTAACGACAGGGGGGTTCTACAATGAGCAGTTCTTC.

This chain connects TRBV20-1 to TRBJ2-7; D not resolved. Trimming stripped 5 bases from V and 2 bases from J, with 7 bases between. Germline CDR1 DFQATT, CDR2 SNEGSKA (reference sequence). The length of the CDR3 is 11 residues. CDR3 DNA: TGCAGTGCTGGCGGAACCTACGAGCAGTACTTC. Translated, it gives CSAGGTYEQYF.

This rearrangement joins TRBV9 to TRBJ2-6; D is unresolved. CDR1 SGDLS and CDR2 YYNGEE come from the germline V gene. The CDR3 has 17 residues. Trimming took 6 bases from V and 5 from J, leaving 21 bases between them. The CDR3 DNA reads TGTGCCAGCAATACGTGGTACTCAAACAGTCGGGCCAACGTCCTGACTTTC. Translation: CASNTWYSNSRANVLTF. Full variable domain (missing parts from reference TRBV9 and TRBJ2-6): DSGVTQTPKHLITATGQRVTLRCSPRSGDLSVYWYQQSLDQGLQFLIQYYNGEERAKGNILERFSAQQFPDLHSELNLSSLELGDSALYFCASNTWYSNSRANVLTFGAGSRLTVL.

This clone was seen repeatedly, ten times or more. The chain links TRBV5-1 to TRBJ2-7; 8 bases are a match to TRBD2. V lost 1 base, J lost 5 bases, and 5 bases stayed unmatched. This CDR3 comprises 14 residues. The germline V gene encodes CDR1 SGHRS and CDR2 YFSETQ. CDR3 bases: TGCGCCAGCAGCTTGCCCGGGGGGGCCCACGAGCAGTACTTC. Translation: CASSLPGGAHEQYF.

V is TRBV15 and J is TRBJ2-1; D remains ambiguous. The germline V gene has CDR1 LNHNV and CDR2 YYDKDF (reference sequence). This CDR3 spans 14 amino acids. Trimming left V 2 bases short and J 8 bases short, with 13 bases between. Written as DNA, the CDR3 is TGTGCCACCAGCAGACTAACAGATTCGGATGAGCAGTTCTTC. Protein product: CATSRLTDSDEQFF.

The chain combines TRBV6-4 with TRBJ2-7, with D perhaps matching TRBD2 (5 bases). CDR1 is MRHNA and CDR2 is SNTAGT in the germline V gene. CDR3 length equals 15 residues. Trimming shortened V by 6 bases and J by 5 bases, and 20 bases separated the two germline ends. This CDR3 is CASSPRPGFIDEQYF. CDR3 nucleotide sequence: TGTGCCAGCAGCCCTAGACCGGGGTTCATTGACGAGCAGTACTTC.